This T cell receptor (beta chain) was identified in a study of T cell repertoires in cytomegalovirus infection. From the reads, TCRdb called clonotypes with MiXCR, one entry per CDR3 protein. The table shows approximately 490,000 distinct CDR3 sequences, with roughly 12% occurring only once. Only a few counts were recorded for this clonotype. Germline V gives CDR1 DFQATT, CDR2 SNEGSKA (reference sequence). Trimming stripped 6 bases from V and 5 bases from J, with 31 bases between. The CDR3 totals 18 residues. The chain employs TRBV20-1 and TRBJ2-5, with D possibly being TRBD2 (7 bases). The receptor comes from a human donor in good health (CMV status not recorded). Some clones in this sample may be carry-over from other donors' samples. Sequencing used PBMCs. CDR3 in amino acids: CSATTGGGGPPRGETQYF. CDR3 DNA: TGCAGTGCAACCACCGGAGGGGGGGGGCCCCCCCGAGGGGAGACCCAGTACTTC.